These 5 T cell receptor beta chains came from one sample sequenced in a study of blood T cell repertoires in COVID-19. Here immunoSEQ multiplex PCR was the method, and the copy in TCRdb shows in-frame clones only, minus some. This table holds roughly 140,000 clones, roughly 90% found once. Sequenced: peripheral blood. These receptors were collected from a human donor in a cohort sampled during active COVID-19.

The V call is TRBV4-2, the J call TRBJ1-1, with D perhaps matching TRBD1 (6 bases). The germline gives CDR1 LGHNA, CDR2 YNFKEQ. The CDR3 is made up of 16 amino acids. The V end lost 4 bases, the J end lost 0 bases, and 15 bases lay between the germline ends. CDR3 region: CASSPSRGAMNTEAFF. The CDR3 bases are TGTGCCAGCAGCCCGAGCAGGGGCGCTATGAACACTGAAGCTTTCTTT.

The chain has TRBV6-5 and TRBJ2-1; 7 bases are shared with TRBD1. V shed 0 bases, J shed 6 bases, and the junction held 8 bases outside the gene matches. CDR1 MNHEY and CDR2 SVGAGI come from the germline V gene. The CDR3 is made up of 16 amino acids. This CDR3 reads CASSYSRGGFGNEQFF. The CDR3 bases are TGTGCCAGCAGTTACTCGAGAGGGGGCTTCGGCAATGAGCAGTTCTTC.

The chain joins TRBV29-1 to TRBJ1-4; TRBD1 agrees at 7 bases. This CDR3 comprises 11 residues. The V segment lost 7 bases and the J segment 8 bases; nucleotides outside the gene matches: 4. Germline V gene data show CDR1 as SQVTM and CDR2 as ANQGSEA. CDR3 in DNA: TGCAGCGGGGGGACAGCCGAAAAACTGTTTTTT. Amino acids: CSGGTAEKLFF. Combining the CDR3 with reference TRBV29-1 and TRBJ1-4 gives the whole variable domain SAVISQKPSRDICQRGTSLTIQCQVDSQVTMMFWYRQQPGQSLTLIATANQGSEATYESGFVIDKFPISRPNLTFSTLTVSNMSPEDSSIYLCSGGTAEKLFFGSGTQLSVL.

V gene TRBV9 combines with J gene TRBJ2-7; 11 bases are a match to TRBD2. The germline gives CDR1 SGDLS, CDR2 YYNGEE. The CDR3 runs 14 residues. J gave up 4 bases and V 3 bases, and 3 bases lay outside the gene matches. The CDR3 DNA is TGTGCCAGCAGCGAATTAGCGGGAGGGTACGAGCAGTACTTC. Translation: CASSELAGGYEQYF.

V and J are TRBV11-3 and TRBJ2-1; D is perhaps TRBD2 (5 bases). CDR1 and CDR2 (germline): SGHNT, YENEEA. The ends were cut back, 5 bases at V and 12 bases at J, with 20 bases in the middle. The CDR3 length is 14 residues. As DNA, the CDR3 is TGTGCCAGCAGCGGACGGACTCCCGAGTCTAGGCAGTTCTTC. Translating gives CASSGRTPESRQFF.